This entry features one T cell receptor beta chain sequence. TCRdb's copy holds only in-frame clones and misses some; the assay was immunoSEQ multiplex PCR. The table has around 270,000 clones, less than 90% seen once; the top ten hold about 1.5%. This sample is drawn from a study of blood T cell repertoires in COVID-19. This TCR came from a woman in her forties who had recovered from COVID-19. Sequencing was done on a sample of peripheral blood.

CDR3 sequence (DNA): TGTGCCAGCTCACCACCCGGGACAGGGGGTAGTGAGACCCAGTACTTC. It codes for CASSPPGTGGSETQYF. J is TRBJ2-5 and V is TRBV18; 11 bases map to TRBD1. The germline V gene encodes CDR1 KGHSH and CDR2 LQKENI. This CDR3 has 16 residues. Germline trimming cut 0 bases from V and 5 bases from J; bases unmatched to any gene: 5.